This T cell receptor (beta chain) was documented in a study of control samples from healthy donors and cancer patients. The CDR3 runs 14 residues. V was trimmed by 3 bases and J by 0 bases, leaving 8 bases between them. CDR1 and CDR2 (germline): LGHDT, YNNKEL (reference sequence). TCRdb's table, derived via immunoSEQ multiplex PCR, lists solely in-frame clones and lacks some. The table shows some 120,000 clones, with 75% to 95% occurring only once. The sequenced sample was blood. This receptor was identified in a man younger than 35 in good health. The chain uses TRBV3-1 (or the pseudogene TRBV3-2) and TRBJ1-2; D call uncertain. CDR3: CASSQAQSNYGYTF. The CDR3 DNA sequence: TGTGCCAGCAGCCAGGCACAGTCTAACTATGGCTACACCTTC.